The sequence of this T cell receptor beta chain was determined in a study of CD8 T cells in ankylosing spondylitis. Study-wide findings and caveats: With a CD8+ phenotype, disease-linked clones were relatively rare in peripheral blood. Typical of ankylosing spondylitis blood, it appeared, was a TCR beta motif of under 10 highly homologous variants. Reportedly, matched ankylosing spondylitis synovial fluid was significantly enriched for disease-linked clones.

The CDR3 extends over 15 amino acids. V lost 5 bases to trimming and J lost 2 bases; unmatched junction nucleotides: 9. Germline CDR1 is MNHEY and CDR2 is SMNVEV (reference sequence). With molecular barcodes, quantitative 5'-RACE was used to make the TCR beta libraries. Using its own MiXCR run on the 5' RACE reads, TCRdb lists one record per CDR3 protein. The data contain 200,000 to 250,000 distinct CDR3 sequences, over 7% of them singletons. This clonotype was detected only a few times. Its antigen remains unidentified. The sequence was collected from a female donor with ankylosing spondylitis or in good health (not recorded which). The sequenced sample consisted of blood, either unsorted or a sorted T cell fraction (not recorded which). This rearrangement joins TRBV27 to TRBJ2-7; 7 bases align to TRBD2. The CDR3 loop is CASSRASGDPYEQYF. The CDR3, as DNA: TGTGCCAGCAGTCGGGCTAGCGGAGACCCCTACGAGCAGTACTTC.